Below, one TCR beta chain is given with its context. This specimen comes from a study of blood T cell repertoires in COVID-19. The overall study: Acute and convalescent COVID-19 specimens originated in the United States, Italy and Spain. From T cells, B-cell-depleted T cells, or PBMCs came the material, which was cDNA or gDNA.

CDR1 is MGHRA, CDR2 YSYEKL, per germline. The CDR3 totals 14 residues. Trimming took off 0 bases at V and 4 bases at J, with 6 bases between the two ends. Original handling: It was from reference gene primer amplification that nucleated cell counts were estimated. Generated by immunoSEQ multiplex PCR, the TCRdb table keeps only in-frame clones and is missing some. That table gives V, J and clone size, and the DNA gave D and trimming. This sample yields 210,000 or so clones, of which almost 85% are seen a single time; about 12% belongs to the top ten. The sample comprised peripheral blood. The J gene is TRBJ1-4, the V gene TRBV4-1; unclear D gene. This receptor was identified in a woman aged 40 to 55 with acute or convalescent COVID-19. Here the CDR3 reads CASSQDRLNEKLFF. CDR3 in DNA: TGCGCCAGCAGCCAAGACAGGCTTAATGAAAAACTGTTTTTT.